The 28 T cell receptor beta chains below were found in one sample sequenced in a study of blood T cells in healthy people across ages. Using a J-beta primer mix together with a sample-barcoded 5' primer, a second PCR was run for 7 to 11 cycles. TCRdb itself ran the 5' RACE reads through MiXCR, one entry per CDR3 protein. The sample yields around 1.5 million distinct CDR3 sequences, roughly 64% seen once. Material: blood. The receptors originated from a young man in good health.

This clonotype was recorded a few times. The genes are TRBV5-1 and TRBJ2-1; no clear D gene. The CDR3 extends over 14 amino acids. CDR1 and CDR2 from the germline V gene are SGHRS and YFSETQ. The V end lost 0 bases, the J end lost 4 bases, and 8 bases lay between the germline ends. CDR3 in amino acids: CASSLGAEYNEQFF. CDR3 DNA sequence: TGCGCCAGCAGCTTGGGGGCGGAATACAATGAGCAGTTCTTC.

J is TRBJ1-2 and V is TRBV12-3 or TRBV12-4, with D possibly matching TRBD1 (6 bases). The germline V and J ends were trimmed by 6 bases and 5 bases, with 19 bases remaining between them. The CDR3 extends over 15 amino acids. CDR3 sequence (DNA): TGTGCCAGCAGACCTCGGGGGCAGAGTGGTTATGGCTACACCTTC. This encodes CASRPRGQSGYGYTF.

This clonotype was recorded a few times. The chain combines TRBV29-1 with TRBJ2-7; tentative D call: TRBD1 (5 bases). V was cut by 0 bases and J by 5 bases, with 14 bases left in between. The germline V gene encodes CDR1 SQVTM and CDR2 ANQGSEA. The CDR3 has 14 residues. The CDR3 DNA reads TGCAGCGTTGAAGAGCCAGGGCACCCCGACGAGCAGTACTTC. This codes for CSVEEPGHPDEQYF.

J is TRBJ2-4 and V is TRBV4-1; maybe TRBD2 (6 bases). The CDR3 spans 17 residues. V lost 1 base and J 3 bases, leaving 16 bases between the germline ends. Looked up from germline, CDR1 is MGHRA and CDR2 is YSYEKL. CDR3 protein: CASSQGPSAGLKNIQYF. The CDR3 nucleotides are TGCGCCAGCAGCCAAGGCCCCTCCGCGGGGCTCAAAAACATTCAGTACTTC.

The CDR3 sequence: CASRTGTGMYF. The CDR3 bases are TGTGCCAGCAGGACCGGGACAGGGATGTATTTT. This chain connects TRBV12-3 or TRBV12-4 to TRBJ2-3; 9 bases are a match to TRBD1. CDR3 length equals 11 residues. The junction had 6 bases not matched to a gene; V was cut back by 6 bases and J by 14 bases.

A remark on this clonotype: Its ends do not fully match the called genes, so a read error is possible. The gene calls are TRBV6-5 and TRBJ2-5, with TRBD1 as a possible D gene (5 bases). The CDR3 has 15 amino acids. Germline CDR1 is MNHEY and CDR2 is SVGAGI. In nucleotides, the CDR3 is TGTGCCAGCGGTTACGGAGACAGTAGTTTCGAGACCCAGTACTTC. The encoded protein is CASGYGDSSFETQYF.

CDR3 coding DNA: TGCGCCAGCAGCCAAGATATCGAAGATACGCAGTATTTT. The encoded protein is CASSQDIEDTQYF. This chain joins TRBV4-3 and TRBJ2-3; no reliable D call. The CDR3 has 13 residues. Germline CDR1 LGHNA, CDR2 YSLEER. Trimming stripped 0 bases from V and 5 bases from J, with 6 bases between.

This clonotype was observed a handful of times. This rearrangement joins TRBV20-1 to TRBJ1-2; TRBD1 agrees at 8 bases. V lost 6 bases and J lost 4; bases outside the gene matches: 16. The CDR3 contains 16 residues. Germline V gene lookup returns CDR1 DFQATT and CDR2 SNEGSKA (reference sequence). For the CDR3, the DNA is TGCAGTGCCGAACTCAAGGACAGGGACTCCCTCTATGGCTACACCTTC. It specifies CSAELKDRDSLYGYTF.

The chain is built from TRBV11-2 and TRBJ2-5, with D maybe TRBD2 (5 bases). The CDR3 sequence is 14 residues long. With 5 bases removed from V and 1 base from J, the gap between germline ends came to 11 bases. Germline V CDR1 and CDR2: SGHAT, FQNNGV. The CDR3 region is CASSDTRPQETQYF. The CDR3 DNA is TGTGCCAGCAGCGACACTAGACCCCAAGAGACCCAGTACTTC.

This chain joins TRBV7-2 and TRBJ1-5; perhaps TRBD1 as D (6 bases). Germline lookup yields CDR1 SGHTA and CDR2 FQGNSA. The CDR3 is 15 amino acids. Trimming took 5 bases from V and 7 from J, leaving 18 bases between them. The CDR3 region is CASSLRALQGQPQHF. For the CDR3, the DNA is TGTGCCAGCAGCCTACGGGCCCTCCAGGGGCAGCCCCAGCATTTT.

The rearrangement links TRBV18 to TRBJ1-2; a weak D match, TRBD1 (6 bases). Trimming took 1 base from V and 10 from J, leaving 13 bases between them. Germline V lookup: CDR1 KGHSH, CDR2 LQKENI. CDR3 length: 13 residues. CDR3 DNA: TGTGCCAGCTCACCACGGGACAACGATGACTACACCTTC. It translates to CASSPRDNDDYTF.

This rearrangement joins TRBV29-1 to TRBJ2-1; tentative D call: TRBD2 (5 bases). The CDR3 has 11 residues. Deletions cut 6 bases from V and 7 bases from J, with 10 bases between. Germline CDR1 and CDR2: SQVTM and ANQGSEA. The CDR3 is CSVTSQNEQFF. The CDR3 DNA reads TGCAGCGTCACTAGTCAGAATGAGCAGTTCTTC.

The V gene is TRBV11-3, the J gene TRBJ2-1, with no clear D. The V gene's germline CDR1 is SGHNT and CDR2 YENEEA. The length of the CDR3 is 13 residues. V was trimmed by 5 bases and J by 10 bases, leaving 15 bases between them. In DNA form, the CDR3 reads TGTGCCAGCAGCCTTAGCACCACAATGGAGCAGTTCTTC. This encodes CASSLSTTMEQFF. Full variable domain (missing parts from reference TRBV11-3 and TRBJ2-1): EAGVVQSPRYKIIEKKQPVAFWCNPISGHNTLYWYLQNLGQGPELLIRYENEEAVDDSQLPKDRFSAERLKGVDSTLKIQPAELGDSAVYLCASSLSTTMEQFFGPGTRLTVL.

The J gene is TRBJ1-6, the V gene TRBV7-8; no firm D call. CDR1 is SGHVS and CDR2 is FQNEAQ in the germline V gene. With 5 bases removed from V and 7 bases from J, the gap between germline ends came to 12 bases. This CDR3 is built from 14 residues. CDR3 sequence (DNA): TGTGCCAGCAGCCCCCGCAACAAGAATTCACCCCTCCACTTT. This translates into CASSPRNKNSPLHF.

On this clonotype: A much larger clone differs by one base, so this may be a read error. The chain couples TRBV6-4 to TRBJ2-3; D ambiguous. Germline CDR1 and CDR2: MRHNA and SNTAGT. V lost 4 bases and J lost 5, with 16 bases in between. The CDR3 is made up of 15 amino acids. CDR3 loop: CASSAAAAPGDTQYF. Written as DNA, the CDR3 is TGTGCCAGCAGTGCTGCGGCCGCTCCGGGAGATACGCAGTATTTT.

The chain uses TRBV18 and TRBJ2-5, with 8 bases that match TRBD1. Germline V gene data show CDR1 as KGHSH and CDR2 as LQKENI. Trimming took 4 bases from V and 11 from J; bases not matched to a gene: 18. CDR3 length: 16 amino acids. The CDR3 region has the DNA TGTGCCAGCTCACTTTACCCGGGACAGGTACACAATGAGCAGTACTTC. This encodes CASSLYPGQVHNEQYF.

The CDR3 DNA sequence: TGCGCCAGCAGCTTGGCCAGGGACAGGGGTTACTACGAGCAGTACTTC. It codes for CASSLARDRGYYEQYF. The chain carries TRBV5-1 and TRBJ2-7; 10 bases are shared with TRBD1. In germline, CDR1 is SGHRS, CDR2 YFSETQ. The junction had 6 bases not matched to a gene; V was cut back by 0 bases and J by 3 bases. The CDR3 spans 16 residues.

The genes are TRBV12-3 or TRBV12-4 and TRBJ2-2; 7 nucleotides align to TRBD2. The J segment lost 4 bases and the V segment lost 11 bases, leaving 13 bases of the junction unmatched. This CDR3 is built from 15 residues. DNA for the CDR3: TGTGCCGCCCGACTAGCCCGCGATAGCACCGGGGAGCTGTTTTTT. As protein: CAARLARDSTGELFF.

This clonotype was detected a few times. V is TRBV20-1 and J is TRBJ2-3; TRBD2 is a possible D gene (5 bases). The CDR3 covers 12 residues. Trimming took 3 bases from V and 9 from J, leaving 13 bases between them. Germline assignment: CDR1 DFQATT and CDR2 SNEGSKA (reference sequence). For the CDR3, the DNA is TGCAGTGCTAGTCCCGGCGGGCGCACGCAGTATTTT. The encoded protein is CSASPGGRTQYF.

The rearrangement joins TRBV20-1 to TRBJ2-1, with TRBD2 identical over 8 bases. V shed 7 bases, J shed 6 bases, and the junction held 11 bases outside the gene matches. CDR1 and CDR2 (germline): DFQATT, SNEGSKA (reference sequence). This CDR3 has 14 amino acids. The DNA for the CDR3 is TGCAGTGTTGTACTTGCGGGAGGCGCCAATGAGCAGTTCTTC. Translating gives CSVVLAGGANEQFF.

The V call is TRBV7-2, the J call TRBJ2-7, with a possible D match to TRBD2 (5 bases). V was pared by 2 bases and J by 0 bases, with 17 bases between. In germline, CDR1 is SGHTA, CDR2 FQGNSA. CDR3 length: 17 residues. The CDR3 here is CASSLTSGSASSYEQYF. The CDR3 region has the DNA TGTGCCAGCAGCTTAACGTCGGGTAGCGCCAGCTCCTACGAGCAGTACTTC.

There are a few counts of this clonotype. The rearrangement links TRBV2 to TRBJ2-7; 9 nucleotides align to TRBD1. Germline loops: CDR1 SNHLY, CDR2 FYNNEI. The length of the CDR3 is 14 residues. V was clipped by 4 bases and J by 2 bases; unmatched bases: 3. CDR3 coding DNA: TGTGCCAGCAGTGGGGACAGGGTTACCTACGAGCAGTACTTC. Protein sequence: CASSGDRVTYEQYF.

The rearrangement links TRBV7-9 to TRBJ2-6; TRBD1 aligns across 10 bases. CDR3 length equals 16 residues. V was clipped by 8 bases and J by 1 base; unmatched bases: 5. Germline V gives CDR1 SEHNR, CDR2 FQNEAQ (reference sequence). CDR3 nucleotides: TGTGCCAGCGACCGGGACAGGGGTTCTGGGGCCAACGTCCTGACTTTC. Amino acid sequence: CASDRDRGSGANVLTF.

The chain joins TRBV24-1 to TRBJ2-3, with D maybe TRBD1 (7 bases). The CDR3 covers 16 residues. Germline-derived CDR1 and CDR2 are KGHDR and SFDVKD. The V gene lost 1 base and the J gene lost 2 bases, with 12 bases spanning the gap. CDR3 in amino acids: CATSDLGGTDTDTQYF. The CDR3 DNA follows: TGTGCCACCAGTGATTTAGGGGGGACAGACACAGATACGCAGTATTTT.

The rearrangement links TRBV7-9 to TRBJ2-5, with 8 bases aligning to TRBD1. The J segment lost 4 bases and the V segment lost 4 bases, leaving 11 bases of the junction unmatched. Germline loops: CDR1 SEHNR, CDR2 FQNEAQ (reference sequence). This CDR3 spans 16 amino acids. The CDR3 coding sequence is TGTGCCAGCAGCTCAACTAGGCCGGACAGGGCAGAGACCCAGTACTTC. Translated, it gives CASSSTRPDRAETQYF.

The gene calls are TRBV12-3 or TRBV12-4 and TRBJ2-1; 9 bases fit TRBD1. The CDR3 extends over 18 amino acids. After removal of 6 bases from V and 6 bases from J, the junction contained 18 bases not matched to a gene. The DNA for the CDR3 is TGTGCCAGCAGCCCCTCCAACCCAGGGGACAGGGACTCCAATGAGCAGTTCTTC. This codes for CASSPSNPGDRDSNEQFF.

CDR3 sequence: CASLLRPGLGSYEQYF. The CDR3 DNA is TGCGCCAGCTTACTAAGACCGGGACTAGGCTCCTACGAGCAGTACTTC. The chain is built from TRBV5-1 and TRBJ2-7, with 8 bases lining up with TRBD2. CDR3 length: 16 residues. Germline CDR1 and CDR2: SGHRS and YFSETQ. The J segment lost 0 bases and the V segment lost 7 bases, leaving 12 bases of the junction unmatched.

The DNA for the CDR3 is TGCAGCGTTGGTAGCGTCAGAGAGACCCAGTACTTC. Its protein is CSVGSVRETQYF. The rearrangement links TRBV29-1 to TRBJ2-5, with D possibly being TRBD2 (5 bases). The CDR3 consists of 12 residues. CDR1 is SQVTM and CDR2 is ANQGSEA in the germline V gene. V gave up 4 bases and J gave up 4 bases, with 10 bases separating them.